One and the same sample provided the 3 T cell receptor beta chains below, sequenced in a study of blood T cell repertoires in COVID-19. TCRdb's table, derived via immunoSEQ multiplex PCR, lists solely in-frame clones and lacks some. The repertoire holds 350,000 to 500,000 clones, with 80% to 90% as singletons. Sequencing input: peripheral blood. The origin of the receptors is a young man with COVID-19, enrolled during active disease.

This sequence joins TRBV5-5 and TRBJ1-1; D unresolved. The ends were cut back, 0 bases at V and 0 bases at J, with 6 bases in the middle. Germline V CDR1 and CDR2: SGHKS, YYEKEE (reference sequence). The CDR3 consists of 14 residues. The CDR3 DNA reads as TGTGCCAGCAGCTTGGATATTATGAACACTGAAGCTTTCTTT. This gives the protein CASSLDIMNTEAFF.

The V call is TRBV24-1, the J call TRBJ2-2; 10 bases are a match to TRBD1. The germline CDR1 and CDR2 sequences are KGHDR and SFDVKD. The CDR3 consists of 15 residues. Trimming took 7 bases from V and 8 from J; bases not matched to a gene: 9. The DNA for the CDR3 is TGTGCCACCAGCCCGGGACAGGGGACGGCGGGGGAGCTGTTTTTT. It specifies CATSPGQGTAGELFF.

This chain uses TRBV14 with TRBJ1-3; D unresolved. The V and J ends lost 6 bases and 2 bases respectively, with 8 bases between them. This CDR3 contains 13 residues. CDR1 is SGHDN and CDR2 is FVKESK in the germline V gene. The CDR3 DNA follows: TGTGCCAGCAGTTTCACGGCTGGAAACACCATATATTTT. Its protein is CASSFTAGNTIYF. Complete variable domain (other parts from reference TRBV14 and TRBJ1-3): EAGVTQFPSHSVIEKGQTVTLRCDPISGHDNLYWYRRVMGKEIKFLLHFVKESKQDESGMPNNRFLAERTGGTYSTLKVQPAELEDSGVYFCASSFTAGNTIYFGEGSWLTVV.